Following are 26 T cell receptor beta chains from one sample sequenced in a study of cytomegalovirus exposure and HLA in healthy donors. The PCR contained 60 Vbeta and 13 Jbeta primers. The repertoire was sequenced with immunoSEQ multiplex PCR; TCRdb's copy has only in-frame clones and lacks some. The sample yields roughly 75,000 clones, roughly 82% seen once. Sample: PBMCs. These receptors came from a man between 70 and 80 years old in good health and CMV-seropositive.

The V and J genes are TRBV5-1 and TRBJ1-1; TRBD1 agrees at 8 bases. The germline V gene has CDR1 SGHRS and CDR2 YFSETQ. After removal of 3 bases from V and 1 base from J, the junction contained 5 bases not matched to a gene. This CDR3 has 15 residues. The CDR3 nucleotides read TGCGCCAGCAGCTCGACAGGGGAGACGAACACTGAAGCTTTCTTT. This sequence encodes CASSSTGETNTEAFF.

On this clone itself: Its ends do not fully match the called genes, so a read error is possible. Other DNA variants within this sample encode the same CDR3. The chain has TRBV28 and TRBJ1-1; TRBD1 is a possible D gene (6 bases). The CDR3 consists of 13 residues. Germline V CDR1 and CDR2: MDHEN, SYDVKM. CDR3 region: CASAGAGESEAFF. CDR3 bases: TGTGCCAGCGCGGGGGCAGGGGAATCGGAAGCCTTCTTT.

The V call is TRBV7-2, the J call TRBJ1-4, with 11 bases matching TRBD1. Losses at the gene ends were 4 bases for V and 8 bases for J; bases not matched to a gene: 3. Germline V gene data show CDR1 as SGHTA and CDR2 as FQGNSA. The CDR3 has 14 amino acids. CDR3 amino acids: CASSSGTGGEKLFF. The CDR3 nucleotides read TGTGCCAGCAGCTCCGGGACAGGGGGGGAAAAACTGTTTTTT. Full variable domain (remainder filled in from reference TRBV7-2 and TRBJ1-4): GAGVSQSPSNKVTEKGKDVELRCDPISGHTALYWYRQSLGQGLEFLIYFQGNSAPDKSGLPSDRFSAERTGGSVSTLTIQRTQQEDSAVYLCASSSGTGGEKLFFGSGTQLSVL.

V is TRBV5-4 and J is TRBJ2-1; D remains ambiguous. From germline, CDR1 is SGHNT and CDR2 YYREEE (reference sequence). V lost 4 bases and J 0 bases, leaving 11 bases between the germline ends. This CDR3 has 15 residues. The CDR3 loop reads CASSLEVNSYNEQFF. In nucleotides, the CDR3 is TGTGCCAGCAGCCTCGAGGTTAACTCCTACAATGAGCAGTTCTTC.

This sequence joins TRBV7-2 and TRBJ2-5, with 7 bases lining up with TRBD1. The germline gives CDR1 SGHTA, CDR2 FQGNSA. The junction had 5 bases not matched to a gene; V was cut back by 3 bases and J by 1 base. There are 15 residues in the CDR3. The CDR3 bases are TGTGCCAGCAGCTTGTCCGGGACAGTCCAAGAGACCCAGTACTTC. This codes for CASSLSGTVQETQYF.

The chain has TRBV28 and TRBJ1-1; TRBD1 might be the D (6 bases). The germline V gene encodes CDR1 MDHEN and CDR2 SYDVKM. The CDR3 loop spans 14 amino acids. The V gene lost 2 bases and the J gene lost 1 base, with 8 bases spanning the gap. CDR3 in DNA: TGTGCCAGCAGTTTAGGGGGCCCGAACACTGAAGCTTTCTTT. As protein: CASSLGGPNTEAFF.

This clone was found once. The V and J genes are TRBV11-2 and TRBJ2-7, with a weak D call TRBD1 (5 bases). V was pared by 2 bases and J by 3 bases, with 11 bases between. CDR3 length equals 14 residues. CDR1 SGHAT and CDR2 FQNNGV come from the germline V gene. Here the CDR3 reads CASSLYRIGYEQYF. CDR3 nucleotide sequence: TGTGCCAGCAGCTTATACAGGATAGGCTACGAGCAGTACTTC.

The chain links TRBV7-8 to TRBJ2-7, with 7 bases fitting TRBD2. The CDR3 consists of 14 residues. Trimming at V came to 5 bases and at J to 2 bases, leaving 6 bases not matched to a gene. From germline, CDR1 is SGHVS and CDR2 FQNEAQ. The CDR3 protein is CASSISGATYEQYF. DNA of the CDR3: TGTGCCAGCAGCATCAGCGGGGCGACCTACGAGCAGTACTTC.

The chain joins TRBV19 to TRBJ2-5; 7 bases line up with TRBD1. From germline, CDR1 is LNHDA and CDR2 SQIVND (reference sequence). The CDR3 extends over 13 amino acids. The junction had 0 bases not matched to a gene; V was cut back by 4 bases and J by 1 base. CDR3 residues: CASSKGAQETQYF. In nucleotides, the CDR3 is TGTGCCAGTAGTAAGGGGGCCCAAGAGACCCAGTACTTC.

This CDR3 reads CSVEDVTGSYEQYF. The CDR3 DNA is TGCAGCGTTGAAGATGTAACGGGGTCCTACGAGCAGTACTTC. The chain combines TRBV29-1 with TRBJ2-7; D is perhaps TRBD2 (5 bases). Between the trimmed V and J ends, which lost 0 bases and 1 base, there was a span of 10 bases. The CDR3 has 14 residues. From germline, CDR1 is SQVTM and CDR2 ANQGSEA.

The CDR3 nucleotides are TGCGCCAGCCAATCCGGGACAGGGGGCACTGAAGCTTTCTTT. It translates to CASQSGTGGTEAFF. The chain couples TRBV10-2 to TRBJ1-1; 11 bases are a match to TRBD1. V gave up 8 bases and J gave up 4 bases; unmatched junction bases: 6. Germline loops: CDR1 WSHSY, CDR2 SAAADI. The CDR3 totals 14 residues.

The V call is TRBV29-1, the J call TRBJ2-7; 8 bases line up with TRBD2. CDR1 is SQVTM and CDR2 is ANQGSEA in the germline V gene. Trimming at V came to 7 bases and at J to 0 bases, leaving 11 bases not matched to a gene. This CDR3 spans 15 amino acids. CDR3 sequence (DNA): TGCAGCGCGGGCCGGCGGCGGGGGGTCTCCTACGAGCAGTACTTC. Amino acid sequence: CSAGRRRGVSYEQYF.

The genes are TRBV12-1 and TRBJ2-7; the table's D gene call, TRBD1, was not cross checked with the DNA. TRBV12-1 is a pseudogene. The CDR3 consists of 19 residues. CDR3 sequence reads: CASSFAQSLTVPFSYEQYF. The CDR3 nucleotides are TGTGCCAGCAGCTTTGCGCAGTCCCTTACAGTGCCCTTCTCCTACGAGCAGTACTTC.

This clone was seen only once. J is TRBJ2-3 and V is TRBV29-1; 8 nucleotides line up with TRBD2. The CDR3 sequence is 15 residues long. The J segment lost 8 bases and the V segment lost 2 bases, leaving 12 bases of the junction unmatched. The germline gives CDR1 SQVTM, CDR2 ANQGSEA. The chain's CDR3 is CSVEFASGPLPTQYF. The CDR3 region has the DNA TGCAGCGTTGAATTTGCTAGCGGGCCCCTTCCTACGCAGTATTTT.

The V gene is TRBV9, the J gene TRBJ2-5, with a weak D call TRBD1 (5 bases). Germline values: CDR1 SGDLS, CDR2 YYNGEE. The V and J ends lost 1 base and 4 bases respectively, with 14 bases between them. The CDR3 covers 15 residues. The CDR3 protein is CASSVRPSTGETQYF. The CDR3, as DNA: TGTGCCAGCAGCGTACGCCCCAGCACAGGAGAGACCCAGTACTTC. The full variable domain, rest sourced from reference TRBV9 and TRBJ2-5, is DSGVTQTPKHLITATGQRVTLRCSPRSGDLSVYWYQQSLDQGLQFLIQYYNGEERAKGNILERFSAQQFPDLHSELNLSSLELGDSALYFCASSVRPSTGETQYFGPGTRLLVL.

The V call is TRBV7-9, the J call TRBJ2-7; possible D gene TRBD1, 5 bases. Trimming took 1 base from V and 3 from J, leaving 7 bases between them. This CDR3 contains 13 residues. Per germline, CDR1 SEHNR and CDR2 FQNEAQ (reference sequence). CDR3 in amino acids: CASSLDRLYEQYF. DNA of the CDR3: TGTGCCAGCAGCTTAGACAGGCTCTACGAGCAGTACTTC.

Regarding this clone: One end of the junction fails to match germline, which may point to a read error. The V call is TRBV7-7, the J call TRBJ2-1; TRBD2 aligns across 14 bases. CDR1 and CDR2 (germline): SSHAT, FNYEAQ (reference sequence). This CDR3 region has 13 residues. CDR3 sequence: CASSPGTSGGQFF. As DNA, the CDR3 is TGTGCTAGCAGCCCCGGGACTAGCGGGGGGCAGTTCTTC.

In its sample, this clone was seen a few times. The V gene is TRBV10-2, the J gene TRBJ2-1, with 8 nucleotides matching TRBD2. Germline V CDR1 and CDR2: WSHSY, SAAADI. This CDR3 region has 12 residues. The ends lost 10 bases at V and 5 bases at J; junction bases unmatched: 4. The CDR3: CATRGLDNEQFF. Here the CDR3 DNA reads TGCGCCACTCGGGGACTAGACAATGAGCAGTTCTTC.

CDR3 loop: CASSLVLAGGPETQYF. The DNA of the CDR3 is TGTGCCAGCAGCTTAGTTCTAGCGGGGGGGCCGGAGACCCAGTACTTC. The chain combines TRBV7-8 with TRBJ2-5, with TRBD2 identical over 12 bases. Germline lookup yields CDR1 SGHVS and CDR2 FQNEAQ. This CDR3 region has 16 residues. The trim removed 1 base at V and 5 bases at J, leaving 5 bases unmatched.

J is TRBJ2-3 and V is TRBV2, with 8 positions matching TRBD1. Germline CDR1 reads SNHLY; CDR2 reads FYNNEI. Trimming at V came to 4 bases and at J to 1 base, leaving 4 bases not matched to a gene. The CDR3 covers 15 residues. CDR3 residues: CASSAGTGGTDTQYF. CDR3 DNA: TGTGCCAGCAGTGCCGGGACAGGAGGCACAGATACGCAGTATTTT.

J is TRBJ2-7 and V is TRBV7-2; D perhaps matches TRBD1 (7 bases). Germline values: CDR1 SGHTA, CDR2 FQGNSA. The CDR3 sequence is 15 residues long. The V gene lost 4 bases and the J gene lost 1 base, with 14 bases spanning the gap. Here the CDR3 reads CASSSRQGLSYEQYF. The CDR3 DNA reads TGTGCCAGCAGCTCCCGACAGGGACTTTCCTACGAGCAGTACTTC.

The chain carries TRBV6-5 and TRBJ1-2, with TRBD1 identical over 8 bases. The trim removed 1 base at V and 6 bases at J, leaving 1 base unmatched. The CDR3 spans 13 residues. CDR1 and CDR2 (germline): MNHEY, SVGAGI. CDR3 sequence: CASSYLTGDGYTF. The CDR3 DNA reads TGTGCCAGCAGTTACTTGACAGGGGATGGCTACACCTTC.

V is TRBV10-3 and J is TRBJ1-1; 10 nucleotides align to TRBD1. The ends lost 4 bases at V and 1 base at J; junction bases unmatched: 9. This CDR3 is built from 17 residues. CDR1 and CDR2 from the germline V gene are ENHRY and SYGVKD. The CDR3 loop is CAISGGTGALTNTEAFF. DNA for the CDR3: TGTGCCATCAGTGGCGGGACAGGGGCCCTTACGAACACTGAAGCTTTCTTT.

The chain uses TRBV5-6 and TRBJ2-5; a weak D match, TRBD2 (6 bases). The DNA end favors TRBJ2-7, so the J call may be wrong. This CDR3 region has 16 residues. Germline V gives CDR1 SGHDT, CDR2 YYEEEE. This CDR3 is CASSLYQGGADYEQYF. The CDR3 bases are TGTGCCAGCAGCCTATACCAAGGAGGGGCGGACTACGAGCAGTACTTC.

In its sample, this clone was seen a few times. The rearrangement links TRBV29-1 to TRBJ2-1, with D unresolved. Germline lookup yields CDR1 SQVTM and CDR2 ANQGSEA. The CDR3 spans 13 residues. With 5 bases removed from V and 9 bases from J, the gap between germline ends came to 17 bases. This chain's CDR3 is CSVRLVEVGEQFF. The CDR3 region has the DNA TGCAGCGTTCGCTTGGTAGAGGTGGGTGAGCAGTTCTTC.

The V gene is TRBV7-2, the J gene TRBJ2-7, with D hard to call. Germline-derived CDR1 and CDR2 are SGHTA and FQGNSA. The CDR3 is made up of 11 amino acids. Between the trimmed V and J ends, which lost 4 bases and 4 bases, there was a span of 5 bases. Here the CDR3 DNA reads TGTGCCAGCAGCTACCTATACGAGCAGTACTTC. It is translated as CASSYLYEQYF.